This T cell receptor beta chain derives from a study of cytomegalovirus exposure and HLA in healthy donors. This CDR3 is built from 13 residues. The V end was cut by 3 bases, the J end by 4 bases, with 9 bases between. Germline V gene lookup returns CDR1 LNHDA and CDR2 SQIVND (reference sequence). Study-wide points: Among TCR beta chains of equal frequency, HLA-associated ones were more clonally expanded in a later analysis. CMV serostatus stood as the only immune exposure information on hand.

Concerning this clone itself: The antigen is undetermined.

Healthy bone marrow donors made up the cohort. The study ran its PCR with 60 Vbeta and 13 Jbeta primers. The protocol was immunoSEQ multiplex PCR, while the TCRdb copy is restricted to in-frame clones and leaves out a portion. The table shows a few hundred thousand clones, with about four fifths occurring only once. The sequence derives from a man aged 30 to 45 in good health and CMV-seronegative. V gene TRBV19 combines with J gene TRBJ1-1; D remains unclear. Sample: PBMCs. CDR3 protein: CASSIVDSTEAFF. The CDR3 DNA is TGTGCCAGTAGTATTGTCGACTCCACTGAAGCTTTCTTT.